This TCR beta chain was retrieved from a study of OX40 agonist ivuxolimab in advanced cancers. Study background: Across the patients, intravenous ivuxolimab was delivered every 2 weeks at 0.01 to 10 mg/kg.

With respect to this clone: Its antigen is undetermined.

The repertoire was sequenced with immunoSEQ multiplex PCR; TCRdb's copy has only in-frame clones and lacks some. Among 45,000 to 50,000 clones listed, about 88% were seen once. Study results and limitations: On average, CD8+ T cells showed a greater number of expanded clones than CD4+. Dosing at 0.1 to 3.0 mg/kg was accompanied by clonal expansion of CD4+ and CD8+ blood T cells by week 6. Low normalized T-cell clonal expansion was also seen in some nonresponders.

Trimming removed 11 bases from V and 12 bases from J, with 29 bases in between. Germline V gives CDR1 MNHEY, CDR2 SMNVEV (reference sequence). The CDR3 has 14 residues. Sequences were derived from CD4+ or CD8+ T cells sorted from blood, sampled in a trial of the OX40 agonist ivuxolimab. The V call is TRBV27, the J call TRBJ2-7, with D perhaps being TRBD1 or TRBD2 (5 bases each). This TCR came from an adult with an advanced solid tumor such as melanoma, head and neck, liver or kidney cancer. CDR3: CASFRGREKFYAYF. CDR3 DNA sequence: TGTGCCTCGTTCCGGGGCAGGGAAAAGTTCTACGCGTACTTC.